These T cell receptor beta chains were read from a single sample in a study of T cell responses to AZD1222 COVID-19 vaccine. Measured with immunoSEQ multiplex PCR; TCRdb has only the in-frame clones, and not every one. The repertoire holds about 140,000 clones, with 70% to 90% as singletons. Specimen: peripheral blood, collected on day 0 of AZD1222 vaccination. The receptors here all came from an adult in good health. The CDR3 runs from the conserved cysteine through the conserved F or W. Fields, in order: V gene, J gene, D gene, clone size, CDR3 DNA, CDR3 protein. A D gene is named only where the DNA matches it firmly. Part of the rows lack a size; the others show once, few, many or a class for expanded clones.

v_call: TRBV7-6; j_call: TRBJ2-3; d_call: -; clone_size: -; cdr3_nt: TGTGCCAGCAGCTTAGCGATAGGGGGTGACACAGATACGCAGTATTTT; cdr3_aa: CASSLAIGGDTDTQYF
v_call: TRBV5-6; j_call: TRBJ2-3; d_call: TRBD2; clone_size: -; cdr3_nt: TGTGCCAGCAGCTTATATGCGGGAGCCGTAGATACGCAGTATTTT; cdr3_aa: CASSLYAGAVDTQYF
v_call: TRBV9; j_call: TRBJ1-6; d_call: -; clone_size: few; cdr3_nt: TGTGCCAGCAGCGTATCATGGGGGGAAAGACCCCTCCACTTT; cdr3_aa: CASSVSWGERPLHF
v_call: TRBV28; j_call: TRBJ1-6; d_call: -; clone_size: -; cdr3_nt: TGTGCCAGCAGTTTGTCGGGGGCTTGGAATAATTCACCCCTCCACTTT; cdr3_aa: CASSLSGAWNNSPLHF
v_call: TRBV27; j_call: TRBJ1-2; d_call: TRBD1; clone_size: -; cdr3_nt: TGTGCCAGCAGTTTATCTCGGACAGGGGGGGCGGTGGGCTACACCTTC; cdr3_aa: CASSLSRTGGAVGYTF
v_call: TRBV29-1; j_call: TRBJ2-7; d_call: -; clone_size: -; cdr3_nt: TGCAGCGTTCTGGACGGATACGAGCAGTACTTC; cdr3_aa: CSVLDGYEQYF
v_call: TRBV7-9; j_call: TRBJ2-1; d_call: -; clone_size: few; cdr3_nt: TGTGCCAGCAGCTTAGAAGGCGCTCAGCTCAATGAGCAGTTCTTC; cdr3_aa: CASSLEGAQLNEQFF
v_call: TRBV7-2; j_call: TRBJ1-3; d_call: -; clone_size: -; cdr3_nt: TGTGCCAGTTCCGTCCTGAGAAACACCATATATTTT; cdr3_aa: CASSVLRNTIYF
v_call: TRBV19; j_call: TRBJ2-7; d_call: TRBD2; clone_size: medium-sized; cdr3_nt: TGTGCCAGTAGTATCTCCCACGATAGCGGGACATACGAGCAGTACTTC; cdr3_aa: CASSISHDSGTYEQYF
v_call: TRBV9; j_call: TRBJ1-2; d_call: -; clone_size: -; cdr3_nt: TGTGCCAGCAGCGTAGGCCGGGGGGGCTACACCTTC; cdr3_aa: CASSVGRGGYTF
v_call: TRBV19; j_call: TRBJ1-6; d_call: -; clone_size: -; cdr3_nt: TGTGCCAGTAGGGGAGATTCACCCCTCCACTTT; cdr3_aa: CASRGDSPLHF
v_call: TRBV7-9; j_call: TRBJ1-3; d_call: TRBD1; clone_size: -; cdr3_nt: TGTGCCAGCGAGGACAGGGAAACTGGAAACACCATATATTTT; cdr3_aa: CASEDRETGNTIYF
v_call: TRBV5-1; j_call: TRBJ1-1; d_call: -; clone_size: few; cdr3_nt: TGCGCCAGCAGTCGGGAGGGTCGGACTGAAGCTTTCTTT; cdr3_aa: CASSREGRTEAFF
v_call: TRBV7-2; j_call: TRBJ1-2; d_call: -; clone_size: -; cdr3_nt: TGTGCCAGCAGCTTAGTTGGAGTCAGGGCGAATGGCTACACCTTC; cdr3_aa: CASSLVGVRANGYTF
v_call: TRBV7-9; j_call: TRBJ2-1; d_call: -; clone_size: -; cdr3_nt: TGTGCCAGCAGCTTAGATGGGGGAGTCGATGAGCAGTTCTTC; cdr3_aa: CASSLDGGVDEQFF
v_call: TRBV7-9; j_call: TRBJ2-7; d_call: TRBD1; clone_size: -; cdr3_nt: TGTGCCAGCAGCTTAGTCCGACAGGGCCCCCCCTACGAGCAGTACTTC; cdr3_aa: CASSLVRQGPPYEQYF
v_call: TRBV29-1; j_call: TRBJ1-5; d_call: -; clone_size: -; cdr3_nt: TGCAGCGTTGAGGTACGTGTACAGCCCCAGCATTTT; cdr3_aa: CSVEVRVQPQHF
v_call: TRBV14; j_call: TRBJ1-1; d_call: -; clone_size: once; cdr3_nt: TGTGCCAGCAGCCAACTACAGGGTTTCACTGAAGCTTTCTTT; cdr3_aa: CASSQLQGFTEAFF
v_call: TRBV11-3; j_call: TRBJ2-7; d_call: -; clone_size: -; cdr3_nt: TGTGCCAGCAGCGAAGCAGTAGTCCCCTACGAGCAGTACTTC; cdr3_aa: CASSEAVVPYEQYF
v_call: TRBV29-1; j_call: TRBJ2-6; d_call: -; clone_size: -; cdr3_nt: TGCAGCGTTGCTTTCGACAGCTCGAGATTCTCTGGGGCCAACGTCCTGACTTTC; cdr3_aa: CSVAFDSSRFSGANVLTF
v_call: TRBV19; j_call: TRBJ1-3; d_call: TRBD1; clone_size: -; cdr3_nt: TGTGCCAGTAGTTACCTCCCAGGGGGCTCTGGAAACACCATATATTTT; cdr3_aa: CASSYLPGGSGNTIYF
v_call: TRBV20-1; j_call: TRBJ2-7; d_call: -; clone_size: -; cdr3_nt: TGCAGTGCTAGTCACAGGAACACCTACGAGCAGTACTTC; cdr3_aa: CSASHRNTYEQYF
v_call: TRBV4-3; j_call: TRBJ2-4; d_call: -; clone_size: -; cdr3_nt: TGCGCCAGCAGCCAAGATTATCGGGTAGGGAGGAACATTCAGTACTTC; cdr3_aa: CASSQDYRVGRNIQYF
v_call: TRBV19; j_call: TRBJ2-2; d_call: -; clone_size: once; cdr3_nt: TGTGCCAGCGCCCCACCCTCAGGGACCGGGGAGCTGTTTTTT; cdr3_aa: CASAPPSGTGELFF
v_call: TRBV7-9; j_call: TRBJ2-5; d_call: -; clone_size: -; cdr3_nt: TGTGCCAGCAGCTTGTGGCCTCAAGAGACCCAGTACTTC; cdr3_aa: CASSLWPQETQYF
v_call: TRBV27; j_call: TRBJ1-2; d_call: -; clone_size: -; cdr3_nt: TGTGCCAGCAGGAGAGAAGCTAACTATGGCTACACCTTC; cdr3_aa: CASRREANYGYTF
v_call: TRBV5-6; j_call: TRBJ2-7; d_call: TRBD2; clone_size: -; cdr3_nt: TGTGCCAGCAGCTTCCCGGGACTAGCCTACGAGCAGTACTTC; cdr3_aa: CASSFPGLAYEQYF
v_call: TRBV28; j_call: TRBJ1-1; d_call: -; clone_size: -; cdr3_nt: TGTGCCAGCAGTTTAGTGGGAACGAACACTGAAGCTTTCTTT; cdr3_aa: CASSLVGTNTEAFF
v_call: TRBV19; j_call: TRBJ1-5; d_call: -; clone_size: -; cdr3_nt: TGTGCCAGTAGTATCTTCGGACCGAACAATCAGCCCCAGCATTTT; cdr3_aa: CASSIFGPNNQPQHF
v_call: TRBV5-4; j_call: TRBJ1-4; d_call: TRBD1; clone_size: -; cdr3_nt: TGTGCCAGCAGCATTCGGACAGGGATAGCTAATGAAAAACTGTTTTTT; cdr3_aa: CASSIRTGIANEKLFF
v_call: TRBV18; j_call: TRBJ2-7; d_call: -; clone_size: -; cdr3_nt: TGTGCCAGCTCACCAGAGGTTGCATCCTCCTACGAGCAGTACTTC; cdr3_aa: CASSPEVASSYEQYF
v_call: TRBV29-1; j_call: TRBJ2-1; d_call: TRBD2; clone_size: -; cdr3_nt: TGCAGCGTTGAAGAGGTAGCGGGAGTCCCCGGGGCAGAGCAGTTCTTC; cdr3_aa: CSVEEVAGVPGAEQFF
v_call: TRBV5-1; j_call: TRBJ2-7; d_call: TRBD1; clone_size: -; cdr3_nt: TGCGCCAGCAGCTCCCTACAGGGGAACGAGCAGTACTTC; cdr3_aa: CASSSLQGNEQYF
v_call: TRBV7-2; j_call: TRBJ1-6; d_call: -; clone_size: -; cdr3_nt: TGTGCCAGCAGCCAGGACAGTCCCGTGGGTTCACCCCTCCACTTT; cdr3_aa: CASSQDSPVGSPLHF
v_call: TRBV7-8; j_call: TRBJ2-7; d_call: TRBD2; clone_size: -; cdr3_nt: TGTGCCAGCAGCCTTCCCTTCGGGCGGGAGCGGGGCCCTGTGCAGTACTTC; cdr3_aa: CASSLPFGRERGPVQYF
v_call: TRBV6-1; j_call: TRBJ2-5; d_call: -; clone_size: -; cdr3_nt: TGTGCCAGCAGTGAAACGGCCCCCCCGGGGGCAGCGAGAGAGACCCAGTACTTC; cdr3_aa: CASSETAPPGAARETQYF
v_call: TRBV28; j_call: TRBJ2-1; d_call: TRBD2; clone_size: -; cdr3_nt: TGTGCCAGCAGCCGCGGACTAGCGGGACCCAAGGCGGATGAGCAGTTCTTC; cdr3_aa: CASSRGLAGPKADEQFF
v_call: TRBV7-2; j_call: TRBJ1-1; d_call: -; clone_size: -; cdr3_nt: TGTGCCAGCAGCTTAGAAGGTGCGGGGGCATTGACTGAAGCTTTCTTT; cdr3_aa: CASSLEGAGALTEAFF
v_call: TRBV6-1; j_call: TRBJ1-2; d_call: TRBD1; clone_size: -; cdr3_nt: TGTGCCAGCAAAGAAGGGACAGGGCTGGACTATGGCTACACCTTC; cdr3_aa: CASKEGTGLDYGYTF
v_call: TRBV6-6; j_call: TRBJ1-5; d_call: -; clone_size: once; cdr3_nt: TGTGCCAGCAACCGCCGGACAGATAGCAATCAGCCCCAGCATTTT; cdr3_aa: CASNRRTDSNQPQHF
v_call: TRBV5-1; j_call: TRBJ1-3; d_call: -; clone_size: few; cdr3_nt: TGCGCCAGCAGCTTGGACGGTTCCCGCTCTGGAAACACCATATATTTT; cdr3_aa: CASSLDGSRSGNTIYF
v_call: TRBV2; j_call: TRBJ2-7; d_call: TRBD2; clone_size: -; cdr3_nt: TGTGCCAGCAGCCTTAAGGGACTAGCGGGACGCGAGCAGTACTTC; cdr3_aa: CASSLKGLAGREQYF
v_call: TRBV6-2/TRBV6-3; j_call: TRBJ2-2; d_call: TRBD2; clone_size: -; cdr3_nt: TGTGCCAGCAGTTACCCCCGGATTGCGACGGCGGGAGGGACCGGGGAGCTGTTTTTT; cdr3_aa: CASSYPRIATAGGTGELFF